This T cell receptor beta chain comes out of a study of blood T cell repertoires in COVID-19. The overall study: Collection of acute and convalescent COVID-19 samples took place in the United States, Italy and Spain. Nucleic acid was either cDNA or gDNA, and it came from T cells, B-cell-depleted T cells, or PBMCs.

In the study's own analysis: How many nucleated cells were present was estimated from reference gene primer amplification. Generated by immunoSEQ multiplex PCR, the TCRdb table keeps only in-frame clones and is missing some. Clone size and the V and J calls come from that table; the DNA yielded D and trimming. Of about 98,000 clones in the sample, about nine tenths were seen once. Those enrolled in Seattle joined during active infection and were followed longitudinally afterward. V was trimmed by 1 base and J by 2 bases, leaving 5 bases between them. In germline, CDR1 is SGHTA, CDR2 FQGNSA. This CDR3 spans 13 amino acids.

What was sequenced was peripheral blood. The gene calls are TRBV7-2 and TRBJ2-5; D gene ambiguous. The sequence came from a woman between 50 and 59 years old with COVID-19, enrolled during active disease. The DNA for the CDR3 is TGTGCCAGCAGCTTAGGGCAGCAAGAGACCCAGTACTTC. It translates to CASSLGQQETQYF.